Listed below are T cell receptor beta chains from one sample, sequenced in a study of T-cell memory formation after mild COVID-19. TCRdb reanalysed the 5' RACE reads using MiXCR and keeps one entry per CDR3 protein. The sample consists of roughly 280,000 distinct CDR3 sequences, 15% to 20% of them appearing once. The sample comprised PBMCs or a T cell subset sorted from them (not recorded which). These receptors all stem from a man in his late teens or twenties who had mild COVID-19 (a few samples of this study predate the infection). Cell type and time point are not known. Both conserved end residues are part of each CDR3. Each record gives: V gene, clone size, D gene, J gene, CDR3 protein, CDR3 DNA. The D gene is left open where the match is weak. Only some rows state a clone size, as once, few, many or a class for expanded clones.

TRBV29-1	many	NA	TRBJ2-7	CSVLQVTHEQYF	TGCAGCGTTCTACAGGTAACACACGAGCAGTACTTC
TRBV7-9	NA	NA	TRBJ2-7	CASSFVSREQYF	TGTGCCAGCAGCTTTGTATCGCGCGAGCAGTACTTC
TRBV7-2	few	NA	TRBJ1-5	CASSLDTARVTPQHF	TGTGCCAGCAGCTTAGACACAGCCCGAGTCACGCCCCAGCATTTT
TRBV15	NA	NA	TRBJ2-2	CATSRDLIGRSGELFF	TGTGCCACCAGCAGAGATCTTATCGGGCGGAGCGGGGAGCTGTTTTTT
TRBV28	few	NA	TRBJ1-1	CASSLLLGVTEAFF	TGTGCCAGCAGTTTATTACTAGGGGTTACTGAAGCTTTCTTT
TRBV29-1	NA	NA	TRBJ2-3	CSVPGQGNTDTQYF	TGCAGCGTGCCGGGGCAGGGGAACACAGATACGCAGTATTTT
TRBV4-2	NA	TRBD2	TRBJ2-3	CASSQGLAGGRVYTQYF	TGTGCCAGCAGCCAAGGACTAGCGGGGGGTAGGGTATATACGCAGTATTTT
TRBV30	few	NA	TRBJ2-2	CAWMAGSHGELFF	TGTGCCTGGATGGCAGGGTCGCACGGGGAGCTGTTTTTT
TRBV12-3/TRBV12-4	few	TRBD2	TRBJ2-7	CASSLRTSGSYEQYF	TGTGCCAGCAGTTTAAGGACTAGCGGCTCCTACGAGCAGTACTTC
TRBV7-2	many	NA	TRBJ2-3	CASSSSVPQYF	TGTGCCAGCAGCTCTAGCGTTCCGCAGTATTTT
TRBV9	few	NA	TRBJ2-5	CASSVIGSGQETQYF	TGTGCCAGCAGCGTAATCGGTAGCGGCCAAGAGACCCAGTACTTC
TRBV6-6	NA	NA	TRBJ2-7	CASRIREVYEQYF	TGTGCCAGCAGGATCCGGGAAGTCTACGAGCAGTACTTC
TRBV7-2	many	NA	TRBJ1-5	CASSLEGSNQPQHF	TGTGCCAGCAGCTTAGAGGGGAGCAATCAGCCCCAGCATTTT
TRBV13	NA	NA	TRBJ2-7	CASSRRHHAPEQYF	TGTGCCAGCAGCCGGAGACACCACGCGCCCGAGCAGTACTTC
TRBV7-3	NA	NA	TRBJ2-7	CASSYLDREQYF	TGTGCCAGCAGCTACCTTGACCGCGAGCAGTACTTC
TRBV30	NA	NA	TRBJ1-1	CAWSLSPNTEAFF	TGTGCCTGGAGTTTAAGCCCCAACACTGAAGCTTTCTTT
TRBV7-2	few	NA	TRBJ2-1	CASSLGRGGYNEQFF	TGTGCCAGCAGCTTAGGCAGGGGGGGTTACAATGAGCAGTTCTTC
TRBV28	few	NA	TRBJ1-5	CASSSPGAGQPQHF	TGTGCCAGCAGTTCCCCGGGGGCGGGTCAGCCCCAGCATTTT
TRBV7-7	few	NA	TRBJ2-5	CASSSALVGETQYF	TGTGCTAGCAGCTCGGCCTTGGTAGGGGAGACCCAGTACTTC
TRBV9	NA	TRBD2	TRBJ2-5	CASSARTSGFQETQYF	TGTGCCAGCAGCGCGAGGACTAGCGGTTTCCAAGAGACCCAGTACTTC
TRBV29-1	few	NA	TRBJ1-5	CSASDGILGNQPQHF	TGCAGCGCCTCGGACGGGATCTTGGGCAATCAGCCCCAGCATTTT
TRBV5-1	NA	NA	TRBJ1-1	CASSTPAGGMNTEAFF	TGCGCCAGCAGCACCCCTGCGGGGGGGATGAACACTGAAGCTTTCTTT
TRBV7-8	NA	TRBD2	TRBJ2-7	CASSSSGGLYEQYF	TGTGCCAGCAGCAGTAGCGGGGGGCTCTACGAGCAGTACTTC
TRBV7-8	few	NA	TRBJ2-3	CASSTLLTDTQYF	TGTGCCAGCAGCACCCTACTCACAGATACGCAGTATTTT
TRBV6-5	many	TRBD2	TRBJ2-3	CAISNGGGTDTQYF	TGTGCCATCTCCAACGGCGGGGGGACAGATACGCAGTATTTT
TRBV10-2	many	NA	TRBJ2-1	CASSVDTAQQFF	TGCGCCAGCAGTGTAGACACCGCGCAGCAGTTCTTC
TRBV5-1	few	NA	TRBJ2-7	CASSSREYEQYF	TGCGCCAGCAGCTCCAGGGAATACGAGCAGTACTTC